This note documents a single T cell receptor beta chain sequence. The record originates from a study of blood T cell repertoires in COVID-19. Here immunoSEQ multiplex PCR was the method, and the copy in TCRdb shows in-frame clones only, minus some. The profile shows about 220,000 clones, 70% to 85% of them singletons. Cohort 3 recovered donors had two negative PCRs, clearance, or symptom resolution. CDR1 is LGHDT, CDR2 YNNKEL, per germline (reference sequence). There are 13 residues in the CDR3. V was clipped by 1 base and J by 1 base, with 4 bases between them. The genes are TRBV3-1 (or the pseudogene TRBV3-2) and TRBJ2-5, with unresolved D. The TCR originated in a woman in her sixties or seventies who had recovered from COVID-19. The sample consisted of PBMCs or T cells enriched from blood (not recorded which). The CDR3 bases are TGTGCCAGCAGCCAAGGTATCCAAGAGACCCAGTACTTC. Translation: CASSQGIQETQYF.